The 24 T cell receptor beta chains in this list originate from one sample, sequenced in a study of T cells in localized non-small cell lung cancer. Using immunoSEQ multiplex PCR, the repertoire was profiled, and TCRdb retains in-frame clones only, with some absent. The sample shows roughly 27,000 clones, more than 85% of them seen only once. The material sequenced was peripheral blood, taken before any cancer treatment. Receptors originate from an older female donor with stage I lung adenocarcinoma.

This chain connects TRBV6-6 to TRBJ1-5; no clear D. The germline gives CDR1 MNHNY, CDR2 SVGAGI (reference sequence). This CDR3 spans 15 amino acids. V shed 0 bases and J shed 3 bases, with 9 bases lying between them. CDR3 sequence (DNA): TGTGCCAGCAGTTACTCGAGGCAATCCAATCAGCCCCAGCATTTT. Its protein product is CASSYSRQSNQPQHF.

The chain joins TRBV18 to TRBJ1-3; D is uncertain. CDR3 length equals 14 residues. Germline values: CDR1 KGHSH, CDR2 LQKENI. The V and J ends lost 3 bases and 2 bases respectively, with 8 bases between them. CDR3 amino acids: CASSPDLTGNTIYF. In DNA, the CDR3 is TGTGCCAGCTCACCGGACCTTACTGGAAACACCATATATTTT.

The chain carries TRBV6-5 and TRBJ1-5; D gene uncertain. The CDR3 spans 13 residues. The germline V and J ends were trimmed by 2 bases and 4 bases, with 6 bases remaining between them. CDR1 is MNHEY, CDR2 SVGAGI, per germline. CDR3 nucleotides: TGTGCCAGCAGTTACCGGAGTAATCAGCCCCAGCATTTT. It is translated as CASSYRSNQPQHF.

The J gene is TRBJ1-2, the V gene TRBV19, with D maybe TRBD1 (6 bases). The CDR3 has 13 residues. Germline V lookup: CDR1 LNHDA, CDR2 SQIVND (reference sequence). Trimming took off 6 bases at V and 3 bases at J, with 11 bases between the two ends. Here the CDR3 DNA reads TGTGCCAGTAGGTGGGGGCAGGACTATGGCTACACCTTC. Protein sequence: CASRWGQDYGYTF. Full variable domain (missing parts from reference TRBV19 and TRBJ1-2): DGGITQSPKYLFRKEGQNVTLSCEQNLNHDAMYWYRQDPGQGLRLIYYSQIVNDFQKGDIAEGYSVSREKKESFPLTVTSAQKNPTAFYLCASRWGQDYGYTFGSGTRLTVV.

This clone was seen once. The rearrangement links TRBV5-4 to TRBJ1-6; possibly TRBD1 for D (6 bases). The germline V gene encodes CDR1 SGHNT and CDR2 YYREEE (reference sequence). Trimming shortened V by 4 bases and J by 8 bases, and 10 bases separated the two germline ends. The CDR3 is 13 residues long. This CDR3 is CASSPDRDSPLHF. The DNA for the CDR3 is TGTGCCAGCAGCCCGGACAGAGATTCACCCCTCCACTTT.

This sequence joins TRBV4-1 and TRBJ1-3; 7 bases fit TRBD1. V lost 5 bases to trimming and J lost 2 bases; unmatched junction nucleotides: 12. CDR3 size: 17 residues. Germline CDR1 and CDR2: MGHRA and YSYEKL. CDR3 DNA: TGCGCCAGCAGCGAAGGGACAGAAGTATTGCCTGGAAACACCATATATTTT. It codes for CASSEGTEVLPGNTIYF.

The chain combines TRBV7-8 with TRBJ1-5; no clear D. The CDR3 extends over 14 amino acids. The germline CDR1 and CDR2 sequences are SGHVS and FQNEAQ. V was shortened by 3 bases and J by 1 base, with 7 bases between the two germline ends. The CDR3 nucleotides read TGTGCCAGCAGCTTCGTAGGGAGCAATCAGCCCCAGCATTTT. Protein sequence: CASSFVGSNQPQHF.

V is TRBV6-5 and J is TRBJ2-1; TRBD1 might be the D (5 bases). This CDR3 is 16 amino acids long. Germline CDR1 reads MNHEY; CDR2 reads SVGAGI. Trimming took 4 bases from V and 0 from J, leaving 13 bases between them. CDR3 bases: TGTGCCAGCAGTTTAAACAGGCCCAGCTCCTACAATGAGCAGTTCTTC. Protein: CASSLNRPSSYNEQFF.

This clone was seen just once. V gene TRBV6-5 combines with J gene TRBJ2-7, with TRBD1 matching 7 bases. Germline CDR1 reads MNHEY; CDR2 reads SVGAGI. V lost 0 bases to trimming and J lost 3 bases; unmatched junction nucleotides: 2. The CDR3 consists of 14 residues. The CDR3 reads CASSYSGQSYEQYF. The CDR3 bases are TGTGCCAGCAGTTACTCGGGACAGAGCTACGAGCAGTACTTC.

This rearrangement joins TRBV5-4 to TRBJ1-1, with D maybe TRBD1 (6 bases). The germline CDR1 and CDR2 sequences are SGHNT and YYREEE (reference sequence). The CDR3 spans 15 residues. V was trimmed by 4 bases and J by 2 bases, leaving 15 bases between them. For the CDR3, the DNA is TGTGCCAGCAGCACCTCCACAGGGTTTAACACTGAAGCTTTCTTT. Its translation: CASSTSTGFNTEAFF.

The gene calls are TRBV7-9 and TRBJ2-2; TRBD1 aligns across 8 bases. With V trimmed by 4 bases and J by 5 bases, 9 bases remained unmatched. The CDR3 runs to 16 residues. Looked up from germline, CDR1 is SEHNR and CDR2 is FQNEAQ (reference sequence). CDR3 DNA: TGTGCCAGCAGCTCTGGACAGGGACTGAGGACCGGGGAGCTGTTTTTT. It translates to CASSSGQGLRTGELFF.

V and J are TRBV2 and TRBJ1-1; no reliable D call. The CDR3 runs 13 residues. V lost 5 bases and J 1 base, leaving 8 bases between the germline ends. Germline V gene lookup returns CDR1 SNHLY and CDR2 FYNNEI. The CDR3 sequence is CASSRWKNTEAFF. For the CDR3, the DNA is TGTGCCAGCAGTAGATGGAAGAACACTGAAGCTTTCTTT. The whole variable domain, filled in from reference TRBV2 and TRBJ1-1, reads EPEVTQTPSHQVTQMGQEVILRCVPISNHLYFYWYRQILGQKVEFLVSFYNNEISEKSEIFDDQFSVERPDGSNFTLKIRSTKLEDSAMYFCASSRWKNTEAFFGQGTRLTVV.

The chain carries TRBV7-3 and TRBJ2-2; D gene ambiguous. Deletions cut 2 bases from V and 5 bases from J, with 15 bases between. Germline V gene lookup returns CDR1 SGHTA and CDR2 FQGTGA. There are 16 residues in the CDR3. CDR3 DNA sequence: TGTGCCAGCAGCTTATCCCCCAGTCGCTTTACCGGGGAGCTGTTTTTT. This encodes CASSLSPSRFTGELFF. Full variable domain (remainder filled in from reference TRBV7-3 and TRBJ2-2): GAGVSQTPSNKVTEKGKYVELRCDPISGHTALYWYRQSLGQGPEFLIYFQGTGAADDSGLPNDRFFAVRPEGSVSTLKIQRTERGDSAVYLCASSLSPSRFTGELFFGEGSRLTVL.

The chain employs TRBV15 and TRBJ1-2, with D uncertain. Per the germline V gene, CDR1 is LNHNV and CDR2 is YYDKDF (reference sequence). Trimming stripped 0 bases from V and 8 bases from J, with 7 bases between. This CDR3 spans 12 amino acids. As DNA, the CDR3 is TGTGCCACCAGCAGAGATAACTTGGGCTACACCTTC. Its translation is CATSRDNLGYTF.

J is TRBJ1-1 and V is TRBV10-1; 7 positions agree with TRBD1. Trimming removed 6 bases from V and 8 bases from J; junction bases left unmatched: 9. CDR1 is WNHNN, CDR2 SYGVQD, per germline (reference sequence). The CDR3 contains 13 residues. Here the CDR3 DNA reads TGCGCCAGCAGCGTGAACCGGGACAGAGAAGCTTTCTTT. Translation gives CASSVNRDREAFF.

V usage is TRBV15 and J usage is TRBJ1-5, with TRBD1 matching 7 bases. The junction had 5 bases not matched to a gene; V was cut back by 0 bases and J by 6 bases. Germline V CDR1 and CDR2: LNHNV, YYDKDF (reference sequence). This CDR3 is built from 15 residues. The CDR3 sequence: CATSRDDRVGQPQHF. The CDR3 region has the DNA TGTGCCACCAGCAGAGACGACAGGGTCGGTCAGCCCCAGCATTTT.

The chain uses TRBV4-1 and TRBJ1-2; weak D call: TRBD1 (5 bases). V was pared by 0 bases and J by 4 bases, with 12 bases between. Germline CDR1 reads MGHRA; CDR2 reads YSYEKL. This CDR3 has 15 residues. The CDR3 DNA reads as TGCGCCAGCAGCCAAGATACGCGGGGGACCTATGGCTACACCTTC. This encodes CASSQDTRGTYGYTF.

This chain uses TRBV28 with TRBJ2-7; 12 nucleotides match TRBD2. J gave up 4 bases and V 5 bases, and 6 bases lay outside the gene matches. The CDR3 loop spans 15 amino acids. Germline loops: CDR1 MDHEN, CDR2 SYDVKM. Written as DNA, the CDR3 is TGTGCCAGCAGTGACGCGACTAGCGGGAGTTACGAGCAGTACTTC. Protein: CASSDATSGSYEQYF. The variable domain in full, completed from reference TRBV28 and TRBJ2-7, reads DVKVTQSSRYLVKRTGEKVFLECVQDMDHENMFWYRQDPGLGLRLIYFSYDVKMKEKGDIPEGYSVSREKKERFSLILESASTNQTSMYLCASSDATSGSYEQYFGPGTRLTVT.

The rearrangement joins TRBV2 to TRBJ1-1, with D tentatively TRBD1 (5 bases). Trimming removed 6 bases at V and 0 bases at J, with 8 bases between. This CDR3 has 13 residues. Germline lookup yields CDR1 SNHLY and CDR2 FYNNEI. This chain's CDR3 is CASRGDLNTEAFF. CDR3 DNA: TGTGCCAGCAGAGGGGACCTGAACACTGAAGCTTTCTTT.

The chain couples TRBV11-1 to TRBJ1-1; possibly TRBD1 for D (5 bases). Per germline, CDR1 SGHAT and CDR2 FQDESV (reference sequence). Trimming removed 4 bases at V and 7 bases at J, with 16 bases between. The CDR3 sequence is 14 residues long. DNA of the CDR3: TGTGCCAGCAGCTCGAGGGACCGAGACGTTGAAGCTTTCTTT. Translation gives CASSSRDRDVEAFF.

The chain joins TRBV2 to TRBJ2-7; D is unresolved. V lost 4 bases and J lost 0, with 7 bases in between. This CDR3 is built from 13 residues. Per the germline V gene, CDR1 is SNHLY and CDR2 is FYNNEI. CDR3 DNA sequence: TGTGCCAGCAGTGTCGAGCACTCCTACGAGCAGTACTTC. Residues: CASSVEHSYEQYF. Full variable domain (outside the CDR3, taken from reference TRBV2 and TRBJ2-7): EPEVTQTPSHQVTQMGQEVILRCVPISNHLYFYWYRQILGQKVEFLVSFYNNEISEKSEIFDDQFSVERPDGSNFTLKIRSTKLEDSAMYFCASSVEHSYEQYFGPGTRLTVT.

The chain uses TRBV5-1 and TRBJ1-4; D call uncertain. V lost 1 base and J lost 5, with 6 bases in between. This CDR3 has 13 residues. Germline V lookup: CDR1 SGHRS, CDR2 YFSETQ. CDR3 in DNA: TGCGCCAGCAGCTTGATCCGGAATGAAAAACTGTTTTTT. Its protein is CASSLIRNEKLFF.

The sample holds one count of this clone. Here the CDR3 DNA reads TGTGCCAGCTCCAACACGTTTGGGACTGAAGCTTTCTTT. As protein: CASSNTFGTEAFF. This sequence joins TRBV2 and TRBJ1-1; D not resolved. The CDR3 contains 13 residues. Germline CDR1 is SNHLY and CDR2 is FYNNEI. V was pared by 8 bases and J by 5 bases, with 15 bases between.

J is TRBJ2-7 and V is TRBV2; D might be TRBD1 or TRBD2, each matching 5 bases. V lost 4 bases and J lost 4, with 17 bases in between. Germline V gives CDR1 SNHLY, CDR2 FYNNEI. There are 15 residues in the CDR3. CDR3 loop: CASSVERGVNYEQYF. The CDR3 DNA is TGTGCCAGCAGTGTGGAACGAGGGGTAAATTACGAGCAGTACTTC.